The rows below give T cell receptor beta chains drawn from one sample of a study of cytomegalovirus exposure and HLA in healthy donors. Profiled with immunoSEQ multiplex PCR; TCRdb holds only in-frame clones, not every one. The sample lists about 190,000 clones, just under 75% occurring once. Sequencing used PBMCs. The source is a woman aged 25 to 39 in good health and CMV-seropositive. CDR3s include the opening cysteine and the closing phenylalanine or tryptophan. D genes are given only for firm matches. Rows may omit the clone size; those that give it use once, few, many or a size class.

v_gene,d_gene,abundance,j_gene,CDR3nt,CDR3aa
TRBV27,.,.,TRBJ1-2,TGTGCCAGCAGTTTATCGTACCAGGGATATGGCTACACCTTC,CASSLSYQGYGYTF
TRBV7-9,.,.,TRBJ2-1,TGTGCCAGCAGCTTAAATTCAGGGAATGAGCAGTTCTTC,CASSLNSGNEQFF
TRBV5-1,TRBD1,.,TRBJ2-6,TGCGCCAGCAGCTTGGCAAGGGGACAGGGCGGCGGTGGGGCCAACGTCCTGACTTTC,CASSLARGQGGGGANVLTF
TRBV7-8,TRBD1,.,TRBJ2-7,TGTGCCAGCAGCTTAGTGGACAGGGACTACGAGCAGTACTTC,CASSLVDRDYEQYF
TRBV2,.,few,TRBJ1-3,TGTGCCAGCAGTCCAACCGGCTCTGGAAACACCATATATTTT,CASSPTGSGNTIYF
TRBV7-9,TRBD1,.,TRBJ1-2,TGTGCCAGCAGCTTTCTACAGGGGGACTATGGCTACACCTTC,CASSFLQGDYGYTF
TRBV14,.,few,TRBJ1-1,TGTGCCAGCAGCTACTCCGCAAACACTGAAGCTTTCTTT,CASSYSANTEAFF
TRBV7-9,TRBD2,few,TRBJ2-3,TGTGCCAGCAGCTTAGCCCTAGCGGGAGCGGGGGATACGCAGTATTTT,CASSLALAGAGDTQYF
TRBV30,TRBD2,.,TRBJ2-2,TGTGCCTGCCCGGGAGGGCGGATAGGCGGGGAGCTGTTTTTT,CACPGGRIGGELFF
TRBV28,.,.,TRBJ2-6,TGTGCCAGCAGTTTATCGGACACTGATTTCTCTGGGGCCAACGTCCTGACTTTC,CASSLSDTDFSGANVLTF
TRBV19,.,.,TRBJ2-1,TGTGCCAGTACCCTCAGGGGCCCCTCCTACAATGAGCAGTTCTTC,CASTLRGPSYNEQFF
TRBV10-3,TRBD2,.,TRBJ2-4,TGTGCCATCAGTGAGTCGATGACTAGCGGGAGGAAGTCCAAAAACATTCAGTACTTC,CAISESMTSGRKSKNIQYF
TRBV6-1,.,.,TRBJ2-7,TGTGCCAGCCTACGAACAGGGCCCTCCGCCTACGAGCAGTACTTC,CASLRTGPSAYEQYF
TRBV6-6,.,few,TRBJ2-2,TGTGCCAGCAGTTACGAGCGGGCGAACACCGGGGAGCTGTTTTTT,CASSYERANTGELFF
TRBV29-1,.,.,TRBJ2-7,TGCAGCGCTAGGGGATATGGCGAGCAGTACTTC,CSARGYGEQYF
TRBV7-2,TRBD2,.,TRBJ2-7,TGTGCCAGCAGCTCTCAAGCGGGGGTCGAGCAGTACTTC,CASSSQAGVEQYF
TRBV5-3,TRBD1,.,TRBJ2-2,TGTGCCAGAAGCTTGCTAGGACAGGGGGCGTCCGGGGAGCTGTTTTTT,CARSLLGQGASGELFF
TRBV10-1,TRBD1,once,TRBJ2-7,TGCGCCAGCAGTCTTACCGGGACAGGGGGGCACGAGCAGTACTTC,CASSLTGTGGHEQYF
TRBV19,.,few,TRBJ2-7,TGTGCCAGTAGCCGTAGCGGTGAGCAGTACTTC,CASSRSGEQYF
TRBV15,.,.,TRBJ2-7,TGTGCCACCAGCAGATCGCGTCCTAGCGAGCAGTACTTC,CATSRSRPSEQYF
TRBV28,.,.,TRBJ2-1,TGTGCCAGCAGTTTGCCAACTAGCCCCTACAATGAGCAGTTCTTC,CASSLPTSPYNEQFF
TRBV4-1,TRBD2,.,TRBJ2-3,TGCGCCAGCAGCCCAAGACTAGCGGGGGACACAGATACGCAGTATTTT,CASSPRLAGDTDTQYF
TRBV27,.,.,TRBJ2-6,TGTGCCAGCACCATCCGGGGGACTGGGGCCAACGTCCTGACTTTC,CASTIRGTGANVLTF
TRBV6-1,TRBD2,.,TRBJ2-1,TGTGCCAGCAGTGATAGAGGCGGGAGCTCCTACAATGAGCAGTTCTTC,CASSDRGGSSYNEQFF
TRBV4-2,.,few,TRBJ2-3,TGTGCCAGCAGCCCGACATTCACTAGCACAGATACGCAGTATTTT,CASSPTFTSTDTQYF
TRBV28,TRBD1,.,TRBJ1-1,TGTGCCAGCAGTTTATTTTTAGGGGGGACAGGGTATCTGAACACTGAAGCTTTCTTT,CASSLFLGGTGYLNTEAFF
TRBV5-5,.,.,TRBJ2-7,TGTGCCAGCAGCTTAGGTGGGGAGTTCTCCTACGAGCAGTACTTC,CASSLGGEFSYEQYF
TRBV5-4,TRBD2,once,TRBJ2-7,TGTGCCAGCAGCTTGAGCGGGGGGGGGTCCCTTTGGGAGCAGTACTTC,CASSLSGGGSLWEQYF
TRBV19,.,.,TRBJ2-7,TGTGCCAGTAGTCCCGGACTCTCCCTCTACGAGCAGTACTTC,CASSPGLSLYEQYF
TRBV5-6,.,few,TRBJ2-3,TGTGCCAGCAGCCCCCGGGACACAACCACAGATACGCAGTATTTT,CASSPRDTTTDTQYF
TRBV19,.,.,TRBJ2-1,TGTGCCAGTAGTCCAGTAGCCGGAGCGCTCAATGAGCAGTTCTTC,CASSPVAGALNEQFF
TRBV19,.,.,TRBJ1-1,TGTGCCAGTAACCCAGGGGCGAACACTGAAGCTTTCTTT,CASNPGANTEAFF
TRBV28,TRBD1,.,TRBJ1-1,TGTGCCAGCAGTTTCACAGGGGCGGTGAACACTGAAGCTTTCTTT,CASSFTGAVNTEAFF
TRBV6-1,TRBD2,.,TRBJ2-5,TGTGCCAGCAGTGAAAAGGTGACTAGCGGGTCCCTTCCAAGCGAGACCCAGTACTTC,CASSEKVTSGSLPSETQYF
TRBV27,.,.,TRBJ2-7,TGTGCCAGCAGTAACCCTCTGGGGAGCTCCTACGAGCAGTACTTC,CASSNPLGSSYEQYF
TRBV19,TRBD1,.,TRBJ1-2,TGTGCCAGTAGTTTCGGACAGGAGGATGGCTACACCTTC,CASSFGQEDGYTF
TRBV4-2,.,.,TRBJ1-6,TGTGCCAGCAGCCAAGCTGAGAGGGGGAATTCACCCCTCCACTTT,CASSQAERGNSPLHF
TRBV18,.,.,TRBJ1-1,TGTGCCAGCTCACCGCAGGCGCTGAACACTGAAGCTTTCTTT,CASSPQALNTEAFF
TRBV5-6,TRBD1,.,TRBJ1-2,TGTGCCAGCAGGGACCGGGACAGCTATGGCTACACCTTC,CASRDRDSYGYTF
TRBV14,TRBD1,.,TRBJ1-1,TGTGCCAGCAGCCAAGTACAGGGGCTCACTGAAGCTTTCTTT,CASSQVQGLTEAFF
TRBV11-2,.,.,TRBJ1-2,TGTGCCAGCAGCCTCGACAGGAACTATGGCTACACCTTC,CASSLDRNYGYTF
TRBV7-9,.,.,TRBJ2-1,TGTGCCAGCAGCTCACTCGGTTTCAATGAGCAGTTCTTC,CASSSLGFNEQFF
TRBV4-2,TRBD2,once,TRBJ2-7,TGTGCCAGCAGCCTCGGCGCTAGCGGGAGGGCCCTCGACGAGCAGTACTTC,CASSLGASGRALDEQYF
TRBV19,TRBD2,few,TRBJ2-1,TGTGCCAGTGCCGAGACTAGCAGCCACAATGAGCAGTTCTTC,CASAETSSHNEQFF
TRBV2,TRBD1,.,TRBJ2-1,TGTGCCAGCAGCAAGGACAGGGGGGCCGATGAGCAGTTCTTC,CASSKDRGADEQFF
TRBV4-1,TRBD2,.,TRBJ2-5,TGCGCCAGCAGCCAAGTTACGGCGGGGGATAGCCAGTACTTC,CASSQVTAGDSQYF
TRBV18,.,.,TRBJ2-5,TGTGCCAGCTCACCCCAGGGCCAAGAGACCCAGTACTTC,CASSPQGQETQYF
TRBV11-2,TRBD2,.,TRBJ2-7,TGTGCCAGCAGCTTCGGACTAGCGGTCTCCTACGAGCAGTACTTC,CASSFGLAVSYEQYF
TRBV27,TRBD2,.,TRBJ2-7,TGTGCCAGCAGTTTAGTCATAGCGGGAGTGTGGGAGCAGTACTTC,CASSLVIAGVWEQYF
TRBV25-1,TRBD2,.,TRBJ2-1,TGTGCCAGCAGTGAGGCGGGAGGGGTGAATGAGCAGTTCTTC,CASSEAGGVNEQFF
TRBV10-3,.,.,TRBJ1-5,TGTGCCATCAGTGACCCAGGGCTACAGCCCCAGCATTTT,CAISDPGLQPQHF
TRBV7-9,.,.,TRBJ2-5,TGTGCCAGCAGCCCTCCGATCGGAGAGACCCAGTACTTC,CASSPPIGETQYF
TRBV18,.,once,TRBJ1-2,TGTGCCAGCTCACCCTCCTCAGGCCTGAACTATGGCTACACCTTC,CASSPSSGLNYGYTF
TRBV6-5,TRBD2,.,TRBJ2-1,TGTGCCAGCAGTTACTCCGGACTAGCGGGCAATGAGCAGTTCTTC,CASSYSGLAGNEQFF
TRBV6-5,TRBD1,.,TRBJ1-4,TGTGCCAGCAGTCCTGGACAGGGATATGAAAAACTGTTTTTT,CASSPGQGYEKLFF
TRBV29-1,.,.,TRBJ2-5,TGCAGCGTTGATAAAGAGACCCAGTACTTC,CSVDKETQYF
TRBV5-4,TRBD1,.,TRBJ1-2,TGTGCCAGCAGCTTGGCGGACAGGCCTGGTGGCTACACCTTC,CASSLADRPGGYTF
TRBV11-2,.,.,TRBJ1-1,TGTGCCAGCAGCTTAGGCGCGGGAGTTATGAACACTGAAGCTTTCTTT,CASSLGAGVMNTEAFF
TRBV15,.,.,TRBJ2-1,TGTGCCACCAGCAGGAGAGCGGAGTCCTACAATGAGCAGTTCTTC,CATSRRAESYNEQFF
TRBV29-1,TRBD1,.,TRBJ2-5,TGCAGCGGGACTCCCGGGACAGGGGGCGGAGAGACCCAGTACTTC,CSGTPGTGGGETQYF